This T cell receptor beta chain was captured in a study of cytomegalovirus exposure and HLA in healthy donors (dated by TCRdb to the late 2010s). With respect to the entire study: According to an earlier analysis of 587 of the donors, about 179 million T cells yielded 117 million unique TCR beta sequences and more than 250 Gb of sequence data. An early release that covered about 600 HLA-typed donors contained approximately 290 gigabases of sequencing data and 75 million to 100 million unique TCR sequences. Among the roughly 400 genotyped donors, around 81% belonged to the genetic ancestry cluster associated with self-reported Caucasian donors. The study aimed to test whether signatures of past pathogen exposure could be identified by cataloging public T cell receptors. The study profiled the T cell repertoires of 550 to 700 subjects by immunosequencing and related them to cytomegalovirus serostatus. A separate validation cohort of 100 to 150 different subjects was used in addition to the approximately 670-subject first cohort. The study combined high-throughput TCR immunosequencing, statistical association of individual TCRs with disease status, and machine learning to predict cytomegalovirus infection status. In a later analysis, previously published TCR beta repertoires from about 640 donors were re-analyzed and high-resolution HLA genotyping was added so that TCR occurrence patterns could be studied. Rather than drawing on any new phenotypic data, the later analysis identified candidate immune exposures from TCR beta sequences and the way those sequences occurred across donors. To decide whether each TCR beta V gene segment behaved as functional or pseudogenic, an earlier analysis of 587 of the donors relied on high-throughput TCR beta sequencing. Alongside the repertoire data, information on donor age, sex, ethnicity and CMV serostatus was compiled. A later genetic analysis took genome-wide SNP genotypes for about 55% of the roughly 670 donors and used that subset as a discovery cohort. All discovery cohort repertoires had been generated using a single sequencing platform. HLA typing covered class I and class II loci at four-digit resolution. The number of typed donors differed by locus: roughly 629-630 for A, B, C, DRB1 and DQB1; roughly 510 for DQA1; approximately 610 for DPA1; and 400 to 480 for DPB1. Roughly 5 DR-DQ haplotypes were treated as single units for association and clustering because of strong linkage in the cohort. Across approximately 400 genotyped donors of the cohort, an average of about 240,000 unique TCR beta nucleotide sequences per donor were sequenced, and 15% to 20% of those sequences were non-productive.

Study-level results and caveats: The authors suggested that the approach could potentially be generalized to other disease states and immunological phenotypes. In a later analysis, some 18,000 TCR beta sequences were associated with specific HLA alleles at a false discovery rate of 0.05. According to a later analysis, TCR association rates differed among HLA loci, with DRB1 alleles showing the most associated TCRs and HLA-C alleles showing the fewest. Cytomegalovirus status was reported to be diagnosed by the classifier with high specificity and sensitivity in both the original and validation cohorts. A further reported finding was that TCR beta sequences accurately predicted the HLA-A and HLA-B alleles for most subjects in the first cohort. Roughly uniform sequencing depth across donors was assumed in presence/absence analyses, although this assumption may not hold. In a later analysis, several top co-occurrence clusters were reported to appear linked to parvovirus B19, influenza, CMV and Epstein-Barr virus. Compared with equally common non-associated chains, HLA-associated TCR beta chains in a later analysis were more clonally expanded and had lower generation probabilities. According to a later genetic analysis, donors in an Asian-associated ancestry cluster had fewer N-insertions in productive TCRs than the approximately 700-donor mean. In this cohort, only TCR beta chains were sequenced, and detectable features were limited by the absence of alpha or paired-chain data. An earlier analysis of several hundred of the donors showed that most TCR beta V segments appeared in productive rearrangements either about 90% or about 30% of the time, which broadly matched IMGT annotations. Strong co-occurrence of HLA alleles, especially DR and DQ, made assigning TCR associations to individual alleles difficult. Because HLA typing was unavailable for some donors at each locus, only the typed subset was used in association tests. In vitro tests confirmed that a few of the cytomegalovirus-associated TCR beta chains recognize cytomegalovirus antigens. According to a later analysis, most CMV-associated TCR beta chains appeared to be HLA-restricted, and the HLA associations seemed to be driven largely by CMV exposure. The only immune exposure information available for the cohort was CMV serostatus. A total of about 180 TCR beta chains were listed by the study as associated with cytomegalovirus. Because the 87-base-pair reads could not distinguish some IMGT-functional V segments, including TRBV6-2 and TRBV6-3, those segments were excluded. A cluster of highly shared sequence variants was judged likely to be a technical artifact of the sequencing pipeline. Most TCR sequences were observed very rarely across donors, whereas some public TCRs were present in many individuals. The earlier analysis of about 600 of the donors excluded fewer than 20 rarely observed V segments, including chromosome 9 orphons, because counts were too low. In a later genetic analysis, a missense DCLRE1C variant was associated with V-gene and J-gene trimming of TCR beta chains, and the association was replicated in an independent cohort. Linkage disequilibrium might explain the correlated functional status among segregating V segments, but an unknown experimental factor could not be excluded.

Per the germline V gene, WSHSY is the CDR1 and SAAADI is the CDR2. Measured from the cysteine to the phenylalanine, the CDR3 is 17 residues long. The retained sequence is limited to the CDR3, 51 bases, with the frame set at the first base. Compared with germline, V lacks 0 bases and J lacks 9 bases; bases without a gene match: 14. Library prep was done by the immunoSEQ multiplex PCR assay. The multiplex PCR relied on a mix of 60 forward primers for TCR Vbeta segments and 13 reverse primers for TCR Jbeta segments. The CDR3 region of rearranged TCR beta genes was amplified from genomic DNA with a multiplex PCR assay. The Illumina HiSeq System was used to sequence the amplified TCR beta libraries as 87-base-pair reads. The published analysis was carried out like this. Across the 670 or so repertoires, a later analysis counted 60 million to 90 million unique TCR beta chains, roughly 11 million of which were shared by at least two donors. A nearest-neighbor algorithm error-corrected the raw reads and collapsed the reads into unique sequences, merging closely related sequences to remove PCR and sequencing errors. Alignment of CDR3 sequences to IMGT reference sequences was used to assign V, D and J gene segments. For a sequence to be retained, at least a six-nucleotide match to both a V gene segment and a J gene segment was required. A rearrangement was called productive if the CDR3 had no stop codons and remained in frame with V and J, and every other rearrangement was called non-productive. Following IMGT convention, CDR3 was defined as the stretch from the second conserved V-encoded cysteine up to the conserved J-encoded phenylalanine. In an earlier analysis of approximately 590 of the donors, sequences lacking an unambiguous match to a single V gene segment were excluded. In an earlier analysis of some 590 of the donors, a V segment was called functional when productive rearrangements were above 56.7%, and segregating when the standard deviation between donors exceeded 5%. A statistical classification framework was developed to diagnose cytomegalovirus status using the catalog of TCR beta chain sequences. V and J gene assignment, in a later analysis, came from comparing TCR nucleotide sequences with IMGT/GENE-DB human TR gene sequences. The TCRdist pipeline was used in a later analysis to assign CDR3 sequences and most-parsimonious VDJ recombination scenarios. In a later analysis, each TCR beta chain was defined by its CDR3 amino acid sequence together with its V-gene family, and reads lacking a unique V-gene family were excluded. As a way to deal with suspected cross-contamination and a sequencing artifact, a later analysis dropped approximately 590 nucleotide sequences that were highly shared and had low generation probability. For each public chain, a later analysis derived a clonal expansion index from normalized ranks of inferred template counts within each repertoire. Generation probabilities in a later analysis came from a VDJ recombination model fitted to out-of-frame rearrangements, and those results were checked against IGoR. In a later analysis, hypergeometric tests were used to score TCR-TCR, TCR-HLA and TCR-CMV co-occurrence, with a repertoire-size bias correction applied to TCR pairs. A later analysis estimated false discovery rates by permuting HLA or CMV assignments 20 times. In a later analysis, co-occurring TCRs were grouped with DBSCAN, and TCRdist sequence similarity was added when clustering was performed within HLA-allele-positive subsets. Co-occurrence clustering excluded repertoires with fewer than 30,000 or more than 120,000 public chains, plus five with anomalous nucleotide sharing. The source is immuneACCESS, and TCRdb retained only in-frame sequences with V and J called. Part of the clones is not carried over; for the studies checked, unresolved V genes explain less than half of this, and the remainder is unexplained. Clone size and V and J calls were adopted from that table, with D and trimming inferred from the DNA. The sample data list under 95,000 clones, and around 80% of these were observed just once. In total, the top ten clones hold around 2% of the sample.

The cohort comprised fewer than 700 healthy bone marrow donors. At the time of sampling, all cohort members were nominally healthy, though unrecorded immune exposures were likely present. The donor tested CMV seronegative, placing the donor among the 350 or so seronegative members of the cohort. Each donor provided a peripheral blood sample, and peripheral blood mononuclear cells were used for TCR beta sequencing. Genomic DNA extraction from the blood cell samples was performed with the Qiagen DNeasy Blood Extraction Kit. This clone was seen a handful of times. The antigen it recognizes is unknown. Per-nucleotide qualities are absent, and no much larger clonotype sits a single base away.

Sequenced: PBMCs. This TCR was sampled from a man in his forties in good health and CMV-seronegative. The rearrangement combines TRBV10-2 with TRBJ1-1; the junction holds 9 bases that match TRBD1. For the CDR3, the sequence is CASSESSGTGIHRQAFF. At the DNA level, the sequence is TGCGCCAGCAGTGAGTCTTCAGGGACAGGGATTCATCGTCAAGCTTTCTTT.